This TCR beta chain was sequenced in a study of OX40 agonist ivuxolimab in advanced cancers. Points from the study as a whole: The mean number of expanded clones was higher in CD8+ T cells than in CD4+.

TCRdb keeps only in-frame clones here, not all; method: immunoSEQ multiplex PCR. This table holds 65,000 to 95,000 clones, more than 75% found once. As regards this clone: Its specificity is unknown.

This CDR3 has 13 residues. Germline V lookup: CDR1 LGHNA, CDR2 YNFKEQ. With 0 bases removed from V and 11 bases from J, the gap between germline ends came to 11 bases. The study sampled blood at baseline, cycle 4 day 1, and cycle 7 day 1. The sample here was CD4+ or CD8+ T cells sorted from blood, taken in a trial of the OX40 agonist ivuxolimab. The origin of this receptor is an adult with an advanced solid tumor such as melanoma, head and neck, liver or kidney cancer. The V call is TRBV4-2, the J call TRBJ1-5; D is ambiguous. The CDR3 reads CASSQEPGVSQHF. CDR3 bases: TGTGCCAGCAGCCAAGAACCAGGAGTGTCCCAGCATTTT.